One and the same sample provided the 16 T cell receptor beta chains below, sequenced in a study of blood T cell repertoires in COVID-19. Libraries were prepared by immunoSEQ multiplex PCR; TCRdb keeps only in-frame clonotypes and omits some of them. Of about 250,000 clones listed, roughly nine tenths are singletons. Sequences were obtained from PBMCs or T cells enriched from blood (not recorded which). The source is a woman under 30 who had recovered from COVID-19.

This rearrangement joins TRBV14 to TRBJ2-7, with D hard to call. The CDR3 totals 11 residues. Trimming stripped 1 base from V and 9 bases from J, with 7 bases between. Looked up from germline, CDR1 is SGHDN and CDR2 is FVKESK. The chain's CDR3 is CASSQAYLQYF. DNA of the CDR3: TGTGCCAGCAGCCAAGCGTATTTGCAGTACTTC.

The chain combines TRBV5-1 with TRBJ1-2; 7 bases map to TRBD1. Unmatched junction bases numbered 15, after V lost 4 bases and J lost 3 bases. The V gene's germline CDR1 is SGHRS and CDR2 YFSETQ. The CDR3 sequence is 17 residues long. CDR3 protein: CASSHALFRDSYYGYTF. In DNA form, the CDR3 reads TGCGCCAGCAGCCATGCCTTATTCCGGGACAGTTACTATGGCTACACCTTC.

The V gene is TRBV5-1, the J gene TRBJ2-7; weak D call: TRBD1 (6 bases). CDR3 size: 15 residues. V was clipped by 4 bases and J by 6 bases, with 20 bases between them. Germline CDR1 reads SGHRS; CDR2 reads YFSETQ. The CDR3 region has the DNA TGCGCCAGCAGCCCGGAGGCACAGGGAATAAGCGAGCAGTACTTC. It codes for CASSPEAQGISEQYF.

The CDR3 reads CASSLDLSPLYGYTF. CDR3 bases: TGCGCCAGCAGCTTGGATCTGTCCCCCCTTTATGGCTACACCTTC. The V gene is TRBV5-1, the J gene TRBJ1-2, with D unresolved. Between the trimmed V and J ends, which lost 0 bases and 5 bases, there was a span of 14 bases. This CDR3 comprises 15 residues. Germline CDR1 and CDR2: SGHRS and YFSETQ. Full variable domain (rest looked up from reference TRBV5-1 and TRBJ1-2): KAGVTQTPRYLIKTRGQQVTLSCSPISGHRSVSWYQQTPGQGLQFLFEYFSETQRNKGNFPGRFSGRQFSNSRSEMNVSTLELGDSALYLCASSLDLSPLYGYTFGSGTRLTVV.

The chain is built from TRBV15 and TRBJ1-5, with a tentative D call TRBD1 (6 bases). V lost 0 bases and J lost 3, with 9 bases in between. Germline V gene data show CDR1 as LNHNV and CDR2 as YYDKDF (reference sequence). The CDR3 has 15 amino acids. The CDR3 DNA reads as TGTGCCACCAGCAGAGATGACAGGACCAATCAGCCCCAGCATTTT. Its protein product is CATSRDDRTNQPQHF. Full variable domain (rest looked up from reference TRBV15 and TRBJ1-5): DAMVIQNPRYQVTQFGKPVTLSCSQTLNHNVMYWYQQKSSQAPKLLFHYYDKDFNNEADTPDNFQSRRPNTSFCFLDIRSPGLGDTAMYLCATSRDDRTNQPQHFGDGTRLSIL.

CDR3 nucleotides: TGTGCCAGCAGCTTTATGGAAGGGGAGGGATACTATGGCTACACCTTC. Amino acid sequence: CASSFMEGEGYYGYTF. V and J are TRBV7-9 and TRBJ1-2; D might be TRBD1 (5 bases). CDR1 and CDR2 (germline): SEHNR, FQNEAQ (reference sequence). CDR3 length: 16 amino acids. Trimming removed 3 bases from V and 3 bases from J, with 17 bases in between.

J is TRBJ2-3 and V is TRBV5-5; 12 positions match TRBD2. With V trimmed by 3 bases and J by 3 bases, 5 bases remained unmatched. Germline loops: CDR1 SGHKS, CDR2 YYEKEE (reference sequence). The CDR3 consists of 16 residues. CDR3 sequence reads: CASSSLTSGGTDTQYF. CDR3 nucleotides: TGTGCCAGCAGCTCACTGACTAGCGGGGGAACAGATACGCAGTATTTT.

In DNA form, the CDR3 reads TGCAGTGCTAGACAGGGAAACACCATATATTTT. Protein product: CSARQGNTIYF. The chain is built from TRBV20-1 and TRBJ1-3; D gene ambiguous. Germline values: CDR1 DFQATT, CDR2 SNEGSKA (reference sequence). Trimming took off 2 bases at V and 4 bases at J, with 3 bases between the two ends. The CDR3 is made up of 11 amino acids.

CDR3 region: CASSEALGGGSNQPQHF. CDR3 bases: TGTGCCAGCAGTGAAGCGCTGGGGGGGGGTAGCAATCAGCCCCAGCATTTT. The V gene is TRBV6-1, the J gene TRBJ1-5; tentative D call: TRBD1 (5 bases). The germline V and J ends were trimmed by 0 bases and 0 bases, with 12 bases remaining between them. CDR3 length: 17 amino acids. Germline assignment: CDR1 MNHNS and CDR2 SASEGT.

This chain uses TRBV28 with TRBJ2-7; the match to TRBD2 covers 9 bases. The CDR3 consists of 15 residues. V lost 2 bases and J lost 2; bases outside the gene matches: 4. CDR1 MDHEN and CDR2 SYDVKM come from the germline V gene. This CDR3 is CASSLVSSGTYEQYF. The CDR3 DNA reads TGTGCCAGCAGTTTAGTTTCTAGCGGGACCTACGAGCAGTACTTC.

The chain couples TRBV7-9 to TRBJ1-6; a weak D match, TRBD1 (6 bases). CDR1 SEHNR and CDR2 FQNEAQ come from the germline V gene (reference sequence). The CDR3 is made up of 12 amino acids. With 3 bases removed from V and 14 bases from J, the gap between germline ends came to 11 bases. The chain's CDR3 is CASSFSQGTLHF. As DNA, the CDR3 is TGTGCCAGCAGCTTTTCACAGGGTACCCTCCACTTT. Filled out from reference TRBV7-9 and TRBJ1-6, the complete variable domain reads DTGVSQNPRHKITKRGQNVTFRCDPISEHNRLYWYRQTLGQGPEFLTYFQNEAQLEKSRLLSDRFSAERPKGSFSTLEIQRTEQGDSAMYLCASSFSQGTLHFGNGTRLTVT.

CDR3 sequence: CASSSQGIYGYTF. Here the CDR3 DNA reads TGTGCCAGCAGTTCACAGGGGATCTATGGCTACACCTTC. The J gene is TRBJ1-2, the V gene TRBV28; 7 nucleotides agree with TRBD1. Trimming took 4 bases from V and 4 from J; bases not matched to a gene: 3. CDR1 is MDHEN and CDR2 is SYDVKM in the germline V gene. The CDR3 spans 13 residues.

The J gene is TRBJ2-2, the V gene TRBV15; the match to TRBD1 covers 9 bases. The length of the CDR3 is 16 residues. The J segment lost 4 bases and the V segment lost 1 base, leaving 4 bases of the junction unmatched. Looked up from germline, CDR1 is LNHNV and CDR2 is YYDKDF (reference sequence). CDR3 in amino acids: CATSRGGTGSTGELFF. The CDR3 coding sequence is TGTGCCACCAGCAGAGGAGGGACAGGGTCCACCGGGGAGCTGTTTTTT.

This chain connects TRBV5-5 to TRBJ2-5; 9 positions match TRBD1. Germline V CDR1 and CDR2: SGHKS, YYEKEE (reference sequence). Germline trimming cut 2 bases from V and 5 bases from J; bases unmatched to any gene: 7. The CDR3 contains 15 residues. The DNA for the CDR3 is TGTGCCAGCAGCTTTCAAACAGGGGGCTGGGAGACCCAGTACTTC. Translation: CASSFQTGGWETQYF.

CDR3 DNA: TGTGCCAGCAGTCCCCGGACAGGGAGGTACGAGCAGTACTTC. Its translation is CASSPRTGRYEQYF. The genes are TRBV6-5 and TRBJ2-7, with 8 positions matching TRBD1. Losses at the gene ends were 5 bases for V and 4 bases for J; bases not matched to a gene: 7. The germline gives CDR1 MNHEY, CDR2 SVGAGI. The CDR3 runs 14 residues.

The rearrangement uses TRBV2 and TRBJ2-2, with D perhaps matching TRBD2 (6 bases). The CDR3 extends over 13 amino acids. Germline CDR1 is SNHLY and CDR2 is FYNNEI. Trimming cost V 8 bases and J 7 bases, with 14 bases left between them. CDR3 region: CASEGLGGGELFF. The CDR3 DNA is TGTGCCAGCGAGGGACTCGGGGGCGGGGAGCTGTTTTTT.